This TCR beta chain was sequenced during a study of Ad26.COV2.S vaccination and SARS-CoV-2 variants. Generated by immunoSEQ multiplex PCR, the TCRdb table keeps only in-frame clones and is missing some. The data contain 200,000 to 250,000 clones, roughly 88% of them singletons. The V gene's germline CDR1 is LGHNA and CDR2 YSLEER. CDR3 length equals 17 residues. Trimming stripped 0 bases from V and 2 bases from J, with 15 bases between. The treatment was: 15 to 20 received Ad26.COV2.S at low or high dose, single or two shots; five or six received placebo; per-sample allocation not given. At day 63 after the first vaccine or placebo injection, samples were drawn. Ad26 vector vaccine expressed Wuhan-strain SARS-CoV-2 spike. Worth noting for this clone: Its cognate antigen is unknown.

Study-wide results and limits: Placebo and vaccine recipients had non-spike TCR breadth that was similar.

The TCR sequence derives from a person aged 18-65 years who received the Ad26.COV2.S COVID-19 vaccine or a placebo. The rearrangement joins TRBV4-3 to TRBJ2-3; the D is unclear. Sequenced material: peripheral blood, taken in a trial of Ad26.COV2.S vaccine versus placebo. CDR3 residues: CASSQETDRISTDTQYF. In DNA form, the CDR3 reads TGCGCCAGCAGCCAAGAGACTGACCGAATTTCCACAGATACGCAGTATTTT.